A selection of T cell receptor beta chains follows, all from one sample in a study of blood T cell repertoires in COVID-19. Profiled with immunoSEQ multiplex PCR; TCRdb holds only in-frame clones, not every one. Of some 160,000 clones in the sample, 85% were seen once. Sequences were obtained from peripheral blood. All receptors derive from a woman older than 75 with COVID-19, enrolled during active disease. CDR3s include the opening cysteine and the closing phenylalanine or tryptophan. Fields, in order: J gene, V gene, CDR3 protein.

j_gene: TRBJ1-3; v_gene: TRBV28; CDR3aa: CASSLAFSGNTIYF
j_gene: TRBJ2-3; v_gene: TRBV7-8; CDR3aa: CASSPPRVSGVFGTQYF
j_gene: TRBJ2-2; v_gene: TRBV5-1; CDR3aa: CASSLAGQGDTGELFF
j_gene: TRBJ1-4; v_gene: TRBV3-1/TRBV3-2; CDR3aa: CASTAPGREKLFF
j_gene: TRBJ2-1; v_gene: TRBV29-1; CDR3aa: CSVEPGQKYNEQFF
j_gene: TRBJ2-1; v_gene: TRBV18; CDR3aa: CASSPGVGGSSYNEQFF
j_gene: TRBJ1-5; v_gene: TRBV19; CDR3aa: CASNLGQANQPQHF
j_gene: TRBJ1-3; v_gene: TRBV5-4; CDR3aa: CASSPGGQGTGNTIYF
j_gene: TRBJ1-2; v_gene: TRBV6-6; CDR3aa: CASNDFNYGYTF
j_gene: TRBJ2-7; v_gene: TRBV27; CDR3aa: CASSFRQTNEQYF
j_gene: TRBJ2-7; v_gene: TRBV6-1; CDR3aa: CASCDASGARHEQYF
j_gene: TRBJ2-1; v_gene: TRBV4-2; CDR3aa: CASSQPGGGSDNEQFF
j_gene: TRBJ1-4; v_gene: TRBV7-8; CDR3aa: CASSFGTGRQRTNEKLFF
j_gene: TRBJ2-3; v_gene: TRBV5-5; CDR3aa: CASTLLGQGFTDTQYF
j_gene: TRBJ2-7; v_gene: TRBV21-1; CDR3aa: CASSKALPRAGGQSTYEQYF
j_gene: TRBJ2-1; v_gene: TRBV7-3; CDR3aa: CASSLSGQTYNEQFF
j_gene: TRBJ2-5; v_gene: TRBV2; CDR3aa: CASSADQYQETQYF
j_gene: TRBJ2-3; v_gene: TRBV9; CDR3aa: CASSELAGGGTDTQYF
j_gene: TRBJ2-6; v_gene: TRBV5-1; CDR3aa: CASSDGTGSRANVLTF